The T cell receptor (beta chain) described here comes from a study of blood T cell repertoires in COVID-19 (dated by TCRdb to 2018 to 2020). Background for the entire study: Collaborator samples came from the United States, Italy and Spain and covered acute and convalescent phases of COVID-19. The material from the prospective study consisted of cDNA or gDNA derived from T cells, B-cell-depleted T cells, or PBMCs. Subjects who had been exposed to COVID-19, were actively infected with it, or had recovered from it provided the deeply sampled blood TCRbeta repertoires that made up the dataset. The repertoires were released in a freely available public database intended as a resource for research on the immune response to SARS-CoV-2. The samples were drawn from the first 160 participants of the ongoing ImmuneRACE study and from some 1,300 subjects provided by 6 global collaborators. Sample metadata almost always included a de-identified subject ID, COVID-19 status, age in years and sex. HLA class I and class II types, where available, came from metadata supplied by the sample provider rather than from assay-based typing. General findings and caveats noted by the study authors: The amount of clinical and demographic metadata varied by source and participant and was provided uncurated.

In the case of this clone: Its antigen is currently not known. No base-level quality is on record; no much larger clone is a single base apart.

The immunoSEQ Assay, a bias-controlled multiplex PCR, was used to amplify TCRbeta CDR3 regions from genomic DNA. Per the authors' processing: Nucleated cell counts per sample were estimated from amplification of reference gene primers within the assay. Sequence reads were collapsed and filtered to measure the absolute abundance of every unique TCRbeta CDR3 rearrangement. For each sample, productive Simpson clonality was calculated as the square root of Simpson's diversity index over productive rearrangements. TCRdb retrieved this table from immuneACCESS and kept in-frame rearrangements only. Not all clones are present; in checked studies, unresolved V genes account for under half, and no reason is known for the remainder. The V and J calls and clone size are taken from that table; D and trimming were inferred from the DNA. Across this sample there are approximately 97,000 clones, with more than 75% seen only once. Just under 4.5% of the sample belongs to the ten largest clones.

Per the germline V gene, SGDLS is the CDR1 and YYNGEE is the CDR2. V was cut back by 1 base and J by 8 bases, leaving a gap of 12 bases between them. Including cysteine and phenylalanine, the CDR3 has 13 amino acids. CDR3 DNA only is kept here, 39 bases in frame from base 1. Collaborating institutions collected whole blood in K2EDTA tubes following their own protocols. Collaborator samples were shipped for TCRbeta analysis as frozen whole blood, isolated PBMCs, or DNA extracted from either sample type. Recombination joined TRBV9 with TRBJ1-2, with the identity of the D gene unclear. Sequenced material: peripheral blood. The receptor's source is a human donor in a cohort sampled during active COVID-19. The encoded CDR3 is CASSVQRSWGYTF. Read as DNA, the sequence is TGTGCCAGCAGCGTACAGAGGTCATGGGGCTACACCTTC.